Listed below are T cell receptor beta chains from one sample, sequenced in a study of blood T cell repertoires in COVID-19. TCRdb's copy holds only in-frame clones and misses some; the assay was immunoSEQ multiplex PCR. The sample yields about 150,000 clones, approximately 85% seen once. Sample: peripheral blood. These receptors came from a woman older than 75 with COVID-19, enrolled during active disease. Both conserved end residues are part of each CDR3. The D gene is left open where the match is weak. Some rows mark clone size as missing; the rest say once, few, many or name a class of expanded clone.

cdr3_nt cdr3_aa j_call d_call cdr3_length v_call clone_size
TGTGCCAGCAGTGAACAACAGGGAGTCACTGAAGCTTTCTTT CASSEQQGVTEAFF TRBJ1-1 - 14 TRBV6-1 few
TGTGCCAGCAGCTCCCCTAATTTTTATGGCTACACCTTC CASSSPNFYGYTF TRBJ1-2 - 13 TRBV7-8 -
TGTGCCAGCTCACCAAAGGTCCCGGGAACGTTCTCCCACTACGAGCAGTACTTC CASSPKVPGTFSHYEQYF TRBJ2-7 - 18 TRBV18 -
TGTGCCAGCAGCTTAGGCGGTAGCGGGAGTTATCGTGAGCAGTTCTTC CASSLGGSGSYREQFF TRBJ2-1 TRBD2 16 TRBV11-3 -
TGTGCCAGCAGCCCGGGTCCAGGGCGGGGAGGGCAAAACATTCAGTACTTC CASSPGPGRGGQNIQYF TRBJ2-4 TRBD2 17 TRBV3-1/TRBV3-2 -
TGTGCCAGTAGTATTGGGGACAGCCGGCAGTACTTC CASSIGDSRQYF TRBJ2-7 TRBD1 12 TRBV19 -
TGTGCCAGCAGTTGGCGGGATAGCTCCTACAATGAGCAGTTCTTC CASSWRDSSYNEQFF TRBJ2-1 - 15 TRBV27 -
TGTGCCAGCTCACTACTAGCGGGAAGAACAGATACGCAGTATTTT CASSLLAGRTDTQYF TRBJ2-3 TRBD2 15 TRBV18 -
TGCGCCAGCAGGTTAACCGGGGAGCTGTTTTTT CASRLTGELFF TRBJ2-2 - 11 TRBV5-1 -
TGTGCCAGCGCCATGGCGGGAGGGCCAAATGAGCAGTTCTTC CASAMAGGPNEQFF TRBJ2-1 TRBD2 14 TRBV6-5 -
TGCGCCAGCAGCTCGACTAGACAGGGGCCACAAGAGACCCAGTACTTC CASSSTRQGPQETQYF TRBJ2-5 TRBD1 16 TRBV5-1 -
TGTGCCAGCAGCACAAGGACAGGGGAATTGAGGGCTCCTAGCAATCAGCCCCAGCATTTT CASSTRTGELRAPSNQPQHF TRBJ1-5 - 20 TRBV21-1 -
TGCGCCAGCAGCCAAGATCAAGGAGGGTATCACACCGGGGAGCTGTTTTTT CASSQDQGGYHTGELFF TRBJ2-2 - 17 TRBV4-3 -
TGTGCCAGCAGCTTATCCCAGGAACGGGAGCAGTTCTTC CASSLSQEREQFF TRBJ2-1 - 13 TRBV7-2 -
TGTGCCAGCAGCAAAGAGGGACAGGGTGACGCAACTAATGAAAAACTGTTTTTT CASSKEGQGDATNEKLFF TRBJ1-4 - 18 TRBV21-1 -
TGCGCCAGCACCCTCCAGCGAGGTAGCACAGATACGCAGTATTTT CASTLQRGSTDTQYF TRBJ2-3 - 15 TRBV5-1 -
TGTGCCAGCTCACCCCACGGGGGACAGGGGGCCGAGCAGTACTTC CASSPHGGQGAEQYF TRBJ2-7 TRBD1 15 TRBV18 -
TGTGCCAGCAGCTCCTGGGGGGGAGGAGGCAATCAGCCCCAGCATTTT CASSSWGGGGNQPQHF TRBJ1-5 - 16 TRBV7-2 -
TGTGCCACCAGTGATTTGGTACAGGGTAGTTTCAATGAGCAGTTCTTC CATSDLVQGSFNEQFF TRBJ2-1 - 16 TRBV24-1 -
TGTGCCAGTAGCACTACCGGGACTAGCGGGGAGACCCAGTACTTC CASSTTGTSGETQYF TRBJ2-5 TRBD2 15 TRBV19 -
TGTGCCAGCAGCCCTACAGGGGTCCTAACCTACGAGCAGTACTTC CASSPTGVLTYEQYF TRBJ2-7 TRBD1 15 TRBV3-1/TRBV3-2 once
TGTGCCAGCAGAGGAAGGGACAGGGAAGTAGAGCAGTACTTC CASRGRDREVEQYF TRBJ2-7 TRBD1 14 TRBV6-5 -
TGTGCCAGCAGCTTCCAGGGGAACCAAGAGACCCAGTACTTC CASSFQGNQETQYF TRBJ2-5 - 14 TRBV7-8 -
TGTGCCATCAGCCCCTTACAGGGAAGCTCCTACGAGCAGTACTTC CAISPLQGSSYEQYF TRBJ2-7 - 15 TRBV10-3 -
TGTGCCAGCCTCCAGGGGTCGAACACTGAAGCTTTCTTT CASLQGSNTEAFF TRBJ1-1 - 13 TRBV3-1/TRBV3-2 -
TGTGCCAGCAGTGAAGTGGTGGGCAGGATAAATGAAAAACTGTTTTTT CASSEVVGRINEKLFF TRBJ1-4 - 16 TRBV2 -
TGTGCCAGCAGTTTAATGGCTCAGCCCCAGCATTTT CASSLMAQPQHF TRBJ1-5 - 12 TRBV12-3/TRBV12-4 -
TGTGCCAGCCTACAGGACAGGGAGAAGACCCAGTACTTC CASLQDREKTQYF TRBJ2-5 TRBD1 13 TRBV2 -
TGTGCCAGCTCACCAAGCGAGACCCAGTACTTC CASSPSETQYF TRBJ2-5 - 11 TRBV18 few
TGTGCCAGCAGCTACCTACAGGGCAACACTGAAGCTTTCTTT CASSYLQGNTEAFF TRBJ1-1 - 14 TRBV9 -
TGTGCCAGCTCACCCATAGACACCGGGGAGCTGTTTTTT CASSPIDTGELFF TRBJ2-2 - 13 TRBV18 -
TGTGCCAGCAGCCAAGATCTAGGCGACACAGATACGCAGTATTTT CASSQDLGDTDTQYF TRBJ2-3 - 15 TRBV3-1/TRBV3-2 -
TGCGCCAGCAGCTTGTTCTCGGGAGAGACCCAGTACTTC CASSLFSGETQYF TRBJ2-5 - 13 TRBV5-1 -
TGCGCCAGCAGCTCCGGGACTACTAGCTACAATGAGCAGTTCTTC CASSSGTTSYNEQFF TRBJ2-1 TRBD2 15 TRBV4-1 -
TGTGCCAGTAGTATCAGATACAATCAGCCCCAGCATTTT CASSIRYNQPQHF TRBJ1-5 - 13 TRBV19 -
TGTGCCAGCGGGATTAGCGGGAGGGCCTACGAGCAGTACTTC CASGISGRAYEQYF TRBJ2-7 TRBD2 14 TRBV28 -
TGTGCCAGTCAGGGGGGTGTTGACGAGCAGTACTTC CASQGGVDEQYF TRBJ2-7 - 12 TRBV6-5 -
TGTGCCAGCAGTCCATACCGACAAGGCACAGATACGCAGTATTTT CASSPYRQGTDTQYF TRBJ2-3 - 15 TRBV5-4 -
TGTGCCAGCAGCTTAGGTACAGGGGGGAACACTGAAGCTTTCTTT CASSLGTGGNTEAFF TRBJ1-1 TRBD1 15 TRBV7-6 -
TGTGCTAGTGCCCCGTGGCGGGGGGCGGATACGCAGTATTTT CASAPWRGADTQYF TRBJ2-3 TRBD2 14 TRBV12-5 -
TGTGCCAGCAGCCGGACAGGGCTCTACGAGCAGTACTTC CASSRTGLYEQYF TRBJ2-7 TRBD1 13 TRBV5-4 -
TGTGCCACCAGCGATTATAGCGGTACCTACAATGAGCAGTTCTTC CATSDYSGTYNEQFF TRBJ2-1 - 15 TRBV15 -
TGCGCCAGCAGCTTAAAGGGGTCCTACGAGCAGTACTTC CASSLKGSYEQYF TRBJ2-7 - 13 TRBV5-1 -
TGTGCCAGCAGCCTCCCCGGGACCTACGAGCAGTACTTC CASSLPGTYEQYF TRBJ2-7 - 13 TRBV6-5 -
TGTGCCAGCAGCTTAGGGGGAGGACCCAACAAGTTCTTC CASSLGGGPNKFF TRBJ2-1 - 13 TRBV7-2 -
TGTGCCAGCAGCCCCGAGGGGGGGCTCGGCAATCAGCCCCAGCATTTT CASSPEGGLGNQPQHF TRBJ1-5 - 16 TRBV7-8 -
TGTGCCACCAGTGATTTCACAGGATATGGCTACACCTTC CATSDFTGYGYTF TRBJ1-2 - 13 TRBV24-1 -
TGTGCCAGCAGCTTCTTGAGCGGGGGGCAAGAGACCCAGTACTTC CASSFLSGGQETQYF TRBJ2-5 TRBD2 15 TRBV11-2 few
TGCGCCAGCAGCTCAAATTCCTACGAGCAGTACTTC CASSSNSYEQYF TRBJ2-7 - 12 TRBV5-1 -
TGCGCCAGCAGCCAAGCCCACAGGGGAACGGACTATGGCTACACCTTC CASSQAHRGTDYGYTF TRBJ1-2 TRBD1 16 TRBV4-1 -